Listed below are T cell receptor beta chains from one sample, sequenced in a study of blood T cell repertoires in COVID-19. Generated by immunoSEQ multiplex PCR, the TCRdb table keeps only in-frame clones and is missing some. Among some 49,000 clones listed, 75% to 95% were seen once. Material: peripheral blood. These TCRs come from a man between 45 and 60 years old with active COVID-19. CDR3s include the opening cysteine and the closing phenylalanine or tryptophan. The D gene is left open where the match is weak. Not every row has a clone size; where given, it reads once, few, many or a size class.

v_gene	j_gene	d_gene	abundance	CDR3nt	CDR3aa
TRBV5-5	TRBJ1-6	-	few	TGTGCCAGCAGCTTGCGAGGGGGGGATTCACCCCTCCACTTT	CASSLRGGDSPLHF
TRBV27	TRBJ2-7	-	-	TGTGCCAGCAGTTTAGGCGGCTCCTACGAGCAGTACTTC	CASSLGGSYEQYF
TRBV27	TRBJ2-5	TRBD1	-	TGTGCCAGCAGCGCCCGTCCTATCCCCCTTCTCCGGACAGGGAAGCAAGAGACCCAGTACTTC	CASSARPIPLLRTGKQETQYF
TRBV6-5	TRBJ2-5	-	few	TGTGCCAGCAGGCCCCCCGGGACTCTAGAGACCCAGTACTTC	CASRPPGTLETQYF
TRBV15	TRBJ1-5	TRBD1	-	TGTGCCACCAGCACACAGACAGGGACCAATCAGCCCCAGCATTTT	CATSTQTGTNQPQHF
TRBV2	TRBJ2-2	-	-	TGTGCCAGCAGTCCGTTCGGACAGTCCACCGGGGAGCTGTTTTTT	CASSPFGQSTGELFF
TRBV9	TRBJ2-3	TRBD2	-	TGTGCCAGCAGCATAACTAGCGGGAGAGGAGATACGCAGTATTTT	CASSITSGRGDTQYF
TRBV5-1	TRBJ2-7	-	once	TGCGCCAGCAGCTTGGTTTCCGGGATCTCCGAGCAGTACTTC	CASSLVSGISEQYF
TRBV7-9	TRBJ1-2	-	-	TGTGCCAGCAGCTTCCCGGGGGGCTATGGCTACACCTTC	CASSFPGGYGYTF
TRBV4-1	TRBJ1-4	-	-	TGCGCCAGCAGCCCCCAGGGGCCTAATGAAAAACTGTTTTTT	CASSPQGPNEKLFF
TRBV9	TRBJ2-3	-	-	TGTGCCAGCAGCATAGGAGCGGATACCCGCACAGATACGCAGTATTTT	CASSIGADTRTDTQYF
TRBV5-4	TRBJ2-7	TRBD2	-	TGTGCCAGCAGCTTGGGACTAGCGGGGGCCTACGAGCAGTACTTC	CASSLGLAGAYEQYF
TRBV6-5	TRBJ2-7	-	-	TGTGCCAGCAGTTACCAGTCCGCGGGAACCGAGCAGTACTTC	CASSYQSAGTEQYF
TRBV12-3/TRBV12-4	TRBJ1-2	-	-	TGTGCCAGCAGTTTTCCAGGGGCCGGCTACACCTTC	CASSFPGAGYTF
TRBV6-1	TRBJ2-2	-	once	TGTGCCAGCAGGGAACCCACAGGGCTCAACACCGGGGAGCTGTTTTTT	CASREPTGLNTGELFF
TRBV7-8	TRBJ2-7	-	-	TGTGCCAGCAGCTTCGTTGAGCAGGGCTACGAGCAGTACTTC	CASSFVEQGYEQYF
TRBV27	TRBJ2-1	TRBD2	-	TGTGCCAGCCGGCCCGGGACTAGCAATGAGCAGTTCTTC	CASRPGTSNEQFF
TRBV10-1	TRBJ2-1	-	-	TGCGCCAGCAGTGAGTCGCCCAGGGCCCATGAGCAGTTCTTC	CASSESPRAHEQFF
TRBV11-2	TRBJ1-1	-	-	TGTGCCAGCAGCTTAGATCGGGGGGACGAAGCTTTCTTT	CASSLDRGDEAFF
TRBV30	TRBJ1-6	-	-	TGTGCCTGGAGTGTACAGAGGGACTCCTATAATTCACCCCTCCACTTT	CAWSVQRDSYNSPLHF
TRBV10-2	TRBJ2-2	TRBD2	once	TGCGCCAGCAGTTATGGGACTAGCGGGAGCGGGGAGCTGTTTTTT	CASSYGTSGSGELFF
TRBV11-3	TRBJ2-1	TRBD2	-	TGTGCCAGCAGCTTCAGCGGGAGGGAAGTGACGGAGCAGTTCTTC	CASSFSGREVTEQFF
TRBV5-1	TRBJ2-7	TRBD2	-	TGCGCCAGCAGCTTGGCTAGCGGGAGCGCCTACGAGCAGTACTTC	CASSLASGSAYEQYF
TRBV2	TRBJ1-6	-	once	TGTGCCAGCAGTGAAGCAGGGAGCTCCTATAATTCACCCCTCCACTTT	CASSEAGSSYNSPLHF
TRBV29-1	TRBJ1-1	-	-	TGCAGCGTTGAGCAGCGACTGAACACTGAAGCTTTCTTT	CSVEQRLNTEAFF
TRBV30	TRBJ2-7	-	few	TGTGCCTGGAGTATCGGGGCCTACGAGCAGTACTTC	CAWSIGAYEQYF
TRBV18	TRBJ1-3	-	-	TGTGCCAGCTCACGACAGGCGAGCTCTGGAAACACCATATATTTT	CASSRQASSGNTIYF
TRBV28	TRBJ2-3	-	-	TGTGCCACCCAATCCCGGGCAGATACGCAGTATTTT	CATQSRADTQYF
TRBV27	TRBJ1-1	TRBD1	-	TGTGCCAGCAGTGCCCTGACAGGGCCAAACACTGAAGCTTTCTTT	CASSALTGPNTEAFF
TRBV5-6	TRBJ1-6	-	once	TGTGCCAGCAGCCGCAGGGGAGCACCCCTCCACTTT	CASSRRGAPLHF
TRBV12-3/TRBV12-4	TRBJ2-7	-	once	TGTGCCAGCAGTCCCTTTAGATCGGGGGAGCAGTACTTC	CASSPFRSGEQYF
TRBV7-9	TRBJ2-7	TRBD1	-	TGTGCCAGCAGCCGTAGAGGGACAGGGGCGGCGTACGAGCAGTACTTC	CASSRRGTGAAYEQYF
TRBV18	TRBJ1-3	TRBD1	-	TGTGCCAGCTCACCTGCCGGGACAGGAGGAAACACCATATATTTT	CASSPAGTGGNTIYF
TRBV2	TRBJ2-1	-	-	TGTGCCAGCAGAAACAGTGTAATCTCCTACAATGAGCAGTTCTTC	CASRNSVISYNEQFF
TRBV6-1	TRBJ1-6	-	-	TGTGCCAGCAGTGAAGTGCGGGACTTCCACTTT	CASSEVRDFHF
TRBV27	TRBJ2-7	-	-	TGTGCCAGCAGTTTATCCCAGGGGTTAGGCGAGCAGTACTTC	CASSLSQGLGEQYF
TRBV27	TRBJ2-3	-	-	TGTGCCAGCATTTATACCCTCCGGGACACCACTAGCACAGATACGCAGTATTTT	CASIYTLRDTTSTDTQYF
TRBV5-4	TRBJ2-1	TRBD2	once	TGTGCCAGCAGCTTCAAGCGGGGGGCGGACAATGAGCAGTTCTTC	CASSFKRGADNEQFF
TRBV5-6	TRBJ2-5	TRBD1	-	TGTGCCAGCAGCTCCGGGACAGGCGCTCAAGAGACCCAGTACTTC	CASSSGTGAQETQYF
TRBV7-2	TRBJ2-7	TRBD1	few	TGTGCCAGCAGCTTGACAGGGTTCTCCTACGAGCAGTACTTC	CASSLTGFSYEQYF
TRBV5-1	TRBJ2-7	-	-	TGCGCCAGCAGCTTGGATCCAGGGTTAGACGAGCAGTACTTC	CASSLDPGLDEQYF
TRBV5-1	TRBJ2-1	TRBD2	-	TGCGCCAGCAGCACCCGGGAGGGCCAGGGGCCTCGTGGCGAGCAGTTCTTC	CASSTREGQGPRGEQFF
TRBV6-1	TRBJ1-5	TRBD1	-	TGTGCCAGCAGTGAAATACCGGGACAGGCTCAGCCCCAGCATTTT	CASSEIPGQAQPQHF
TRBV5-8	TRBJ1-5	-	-	TGTGCCAGCAGCTTGTGGACAGTCTACAATCAGCCCCAGCATTTT	CASSLWTVYNQPQHF
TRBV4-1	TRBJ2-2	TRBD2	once	TGCGCCAGCACCGAGACACCATTAGCGGGAGGCCCGAACACCGGGGAGCTGTTTTTT	CASTETPLAGGPNTGELFF
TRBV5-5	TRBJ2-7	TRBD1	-	TGTGCCAGCAGCTTCACGGACAGGGCGGAATTCTACGAGCAGTACTTC	CASSFTDRAEFYEQYF
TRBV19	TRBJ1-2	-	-	TGTGCCAGTAGCGCCCCTGGGGAGGGACACTATGGCTACACCTTC	CASSAPGEGHYGYTF
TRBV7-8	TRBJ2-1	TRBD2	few	TGTGCCAGCAGCCCTAGTGGAGCGGGAGTCTTCTACAATGAGCAGTTCTTC	CASSPSGAGVFYNEQFF
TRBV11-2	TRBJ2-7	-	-	TGTGCCAGCAGCGCTGACAACTACGAGCAGTACTTC	CASSADNYEQYF
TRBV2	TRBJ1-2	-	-	TGTGCCAGCAGTGACGCGGGTGCCTATGGCTACACCTTC	CASSDAGAYGYTF
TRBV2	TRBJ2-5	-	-	TGTGCCAGCAGTGGGTTGGAGGCTCTGGAGACCCAGTACTTC	CASSGLEALETQYF
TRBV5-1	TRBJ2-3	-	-	TGCGCCAGCAGCTGGAGGGTGGGGTTAGATACGCAGTATTTT	CASSWRVGLDTQYF
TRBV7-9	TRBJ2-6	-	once	TGTGCCAGCAGCGCGACAGGAATCTGGGCCAACGTCCTGACTTTC	CASSATGIWANVLTF
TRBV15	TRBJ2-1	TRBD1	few	TGTGCCACCAGCAGAGGGCTGGGACAGCTCTACAATGAGCAGTTCTTC	CATSRGLGQLYNEQFF
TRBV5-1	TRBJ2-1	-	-	TGCGCCAGCAGCTCCCGAGACAGACGGAACAATGAGCAGTTCTTC	CASSSRDRRNNEQFF